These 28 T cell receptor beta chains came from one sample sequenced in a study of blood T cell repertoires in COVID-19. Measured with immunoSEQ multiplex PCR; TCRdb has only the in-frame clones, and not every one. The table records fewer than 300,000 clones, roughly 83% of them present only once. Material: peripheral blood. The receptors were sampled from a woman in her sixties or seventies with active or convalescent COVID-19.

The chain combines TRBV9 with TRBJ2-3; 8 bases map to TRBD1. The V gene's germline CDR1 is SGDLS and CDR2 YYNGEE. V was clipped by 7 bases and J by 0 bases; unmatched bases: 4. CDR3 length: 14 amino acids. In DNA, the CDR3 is TGTGCCAGCGGGCGGACAGGGAGCACAGATACGCAGTATTTT. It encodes CASGRTGSTDTQYF.

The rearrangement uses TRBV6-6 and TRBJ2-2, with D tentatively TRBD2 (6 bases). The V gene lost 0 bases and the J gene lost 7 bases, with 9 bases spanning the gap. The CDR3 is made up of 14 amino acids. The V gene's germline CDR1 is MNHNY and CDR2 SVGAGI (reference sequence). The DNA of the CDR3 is TGTGCCAGCAGTTACTCGGAGGGGAGCGGGGAGCTGTTTTTT. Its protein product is CASSYSEGSGELFF.

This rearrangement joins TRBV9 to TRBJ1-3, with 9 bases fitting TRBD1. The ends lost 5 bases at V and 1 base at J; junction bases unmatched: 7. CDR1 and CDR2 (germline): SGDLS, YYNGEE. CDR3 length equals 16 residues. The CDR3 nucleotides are TGTGCCAGCAGTCCGGGACAGGGACGTTCTGGAAACACCATATATTTT. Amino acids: CASSPGQGRSGNTIYF.

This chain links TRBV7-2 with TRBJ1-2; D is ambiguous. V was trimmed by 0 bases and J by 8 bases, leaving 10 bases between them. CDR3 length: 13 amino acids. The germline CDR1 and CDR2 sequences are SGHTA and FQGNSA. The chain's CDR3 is CASSLAWRGGYTF. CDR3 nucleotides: TGTGCCAGCAGCTTAGCGTGGCGGGGAGGCTACACCTTC. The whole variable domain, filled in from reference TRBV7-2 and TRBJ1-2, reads GAGVSQSPSNKVTEKGKDVELRCDPISGHTALYWYRQSLGQGLEFLIYFQGNSAPDKSGLPSDRFSAERTGGSVSTLTIQRTQQEDSAVYLCASSLAWRGGYTFGSGTRLTVV.

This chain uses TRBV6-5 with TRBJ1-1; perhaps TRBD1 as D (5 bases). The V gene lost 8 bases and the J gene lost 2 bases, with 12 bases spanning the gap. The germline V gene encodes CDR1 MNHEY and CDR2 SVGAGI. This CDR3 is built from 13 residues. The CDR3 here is CASQPQANTEAFF. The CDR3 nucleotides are TGTGCCAGCCAACCACAGGCAAACACTGAAGCTTTCTTT.

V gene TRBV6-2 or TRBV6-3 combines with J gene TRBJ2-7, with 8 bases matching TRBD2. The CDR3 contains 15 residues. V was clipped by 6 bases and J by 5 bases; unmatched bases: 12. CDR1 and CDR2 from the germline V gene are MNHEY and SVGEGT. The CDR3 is CASSPRPGTSDEQYF. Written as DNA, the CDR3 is TGTGCCAGCAGCCCCCGGCCTGGGACTAGTGACGAGCAGTACTTC.

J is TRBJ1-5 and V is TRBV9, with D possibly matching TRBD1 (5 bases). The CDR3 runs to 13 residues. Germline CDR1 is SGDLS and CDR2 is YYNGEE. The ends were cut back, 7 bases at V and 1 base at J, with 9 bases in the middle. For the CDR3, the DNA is TGTGCCAGCTCACGGGGGAGCAATCAGCCCCAGCATTTT. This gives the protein CASSRGSNQPQHF.

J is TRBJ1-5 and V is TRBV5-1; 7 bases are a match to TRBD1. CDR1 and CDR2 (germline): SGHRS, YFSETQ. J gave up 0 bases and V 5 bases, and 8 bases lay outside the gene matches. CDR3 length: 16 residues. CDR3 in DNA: TGCGCCAGCAGTCCTACAGGGGATGGTAGCAATCAGCCCCAGCATTTT. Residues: CASSPTGDGSNQPQHF. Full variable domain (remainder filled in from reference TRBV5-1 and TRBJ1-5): KAGVTQTPRYLIKTRGQQVTLSCSPISGHRSVSWYQQTPGQGLQFLFEYFSETQRNKGNFPGRFSGRQFSNSRSEMNVSTLELGDSALYLCASSPTGDGSNQPQHFGDGTRLSIL.

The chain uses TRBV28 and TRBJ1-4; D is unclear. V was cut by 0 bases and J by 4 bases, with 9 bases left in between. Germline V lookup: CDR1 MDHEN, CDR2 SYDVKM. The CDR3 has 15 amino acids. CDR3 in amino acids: CASSLWNVVNEKLFF. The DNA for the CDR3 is TGTGCCAGCAGTTTATGGAACGTAGTTAATGAAAAACTGTTTTTT.

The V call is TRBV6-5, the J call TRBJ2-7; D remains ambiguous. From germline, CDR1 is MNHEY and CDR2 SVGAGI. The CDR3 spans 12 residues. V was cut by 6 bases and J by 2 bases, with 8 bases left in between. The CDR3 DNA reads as TGTGCCAGCAGCCCAGGAACCTACGAGCAGTACTTC. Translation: CASSPGTYEQYF.

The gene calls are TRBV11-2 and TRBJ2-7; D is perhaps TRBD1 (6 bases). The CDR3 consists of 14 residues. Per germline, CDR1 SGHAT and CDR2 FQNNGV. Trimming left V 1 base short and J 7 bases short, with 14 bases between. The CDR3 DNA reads TGTGCCAGCAGCTTAGCCTACTTTCAGGGGGAGCAGTACTTC. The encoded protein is CASSLAYFQGEQYF.

The CDR3 is CASSLGQAPSQHF. DNA of the CDR3: TGTGCCAGCAGTTTAGGACAGGCCCCGTCCCAGCATTTT. V gene TRBV28 combines with J gene TRBJ1-5; TRBD1 agrees at 7 bases. J was trimmed by 11 bases and V by 2 bases; bases with no gene match: 6. CDR1 is MDHEN, CDR2 SYDVKM, per germline. The CDR3 consists of 13 residues.

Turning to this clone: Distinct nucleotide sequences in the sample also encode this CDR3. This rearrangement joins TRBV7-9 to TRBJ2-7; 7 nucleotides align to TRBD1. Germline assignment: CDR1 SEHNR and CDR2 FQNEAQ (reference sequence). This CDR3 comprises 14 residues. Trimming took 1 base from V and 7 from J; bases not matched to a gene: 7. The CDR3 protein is CASSLVQGIHEQYF. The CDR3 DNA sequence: TGTGCCAGCAGCTTAGTACAGGGGATCCATGAGCAGTACTTC. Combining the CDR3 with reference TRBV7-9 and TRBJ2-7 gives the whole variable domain DTGVSQNPRHKITKRGQNVTFRCDPISEHNRLYWYRQTLGQGPEFLTYFQNEAQLEKSRLLSDRFSAERPKGSFSTLEIQRTEQGDSAMYLCASSLVQGIHEQYFGPGTRLTVT.

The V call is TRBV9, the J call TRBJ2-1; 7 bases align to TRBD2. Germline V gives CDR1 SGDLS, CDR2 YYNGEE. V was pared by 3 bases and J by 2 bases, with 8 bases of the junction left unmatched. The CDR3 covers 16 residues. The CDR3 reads CASSDQSGTTYNEQFF. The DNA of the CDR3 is TGTGCCAGCAGCGATCAATCCGGGACTACCTACAATGAGCAGTTCTTC. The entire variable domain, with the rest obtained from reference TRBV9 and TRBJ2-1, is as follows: DSGVTQTPKHLITATGQRVTLRCSPRSGDLSVYWYQQSLDQGLQFLIQYYNGEERAKGNILERFSAQQFPDLHSELNLSSLELGDSALYFCASSDQSGTTYNEQFFGPGTRLTVL.

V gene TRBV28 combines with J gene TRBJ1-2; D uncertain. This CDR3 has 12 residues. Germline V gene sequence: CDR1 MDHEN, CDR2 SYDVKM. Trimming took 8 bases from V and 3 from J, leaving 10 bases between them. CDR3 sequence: CASGLEDYGYTF. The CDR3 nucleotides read TGTGCCAGCGGATTAGAGGACTATGGCTACACCTTC.

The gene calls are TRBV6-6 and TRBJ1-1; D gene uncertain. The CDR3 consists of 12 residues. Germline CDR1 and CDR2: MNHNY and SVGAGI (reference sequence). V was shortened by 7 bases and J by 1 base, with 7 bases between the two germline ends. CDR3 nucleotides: TGTGCCAGCAATACGGGGAACACTGAAGCTTTCTTT. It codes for CASNTGNTEAFF.

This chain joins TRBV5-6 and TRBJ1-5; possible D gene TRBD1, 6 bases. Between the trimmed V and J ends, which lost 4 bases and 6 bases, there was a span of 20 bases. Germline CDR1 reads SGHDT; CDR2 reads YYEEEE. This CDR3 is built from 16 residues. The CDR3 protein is CASSLFAGAWGQPQHF. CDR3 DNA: TGTGCCAGCAGCCTGTTTGCGGGGGCGTGGGGTCAGCCCCAGCATTTT.

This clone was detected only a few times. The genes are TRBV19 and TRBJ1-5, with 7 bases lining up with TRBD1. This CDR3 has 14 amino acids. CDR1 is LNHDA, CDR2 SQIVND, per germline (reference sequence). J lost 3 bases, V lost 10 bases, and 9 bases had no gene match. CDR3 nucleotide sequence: TGTGCCACCAAACCGGGACAGTTCAATCAGCCCCAGCATTTT. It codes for CATKPGQFNQPQHF.

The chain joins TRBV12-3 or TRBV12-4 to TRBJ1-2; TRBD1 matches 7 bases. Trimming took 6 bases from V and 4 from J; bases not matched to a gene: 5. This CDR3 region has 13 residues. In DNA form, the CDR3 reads TGTGCCAGCAGGAGACAGGGCGGCTATGGCTACACCTTC. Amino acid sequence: CASRRQGGYGYTF.

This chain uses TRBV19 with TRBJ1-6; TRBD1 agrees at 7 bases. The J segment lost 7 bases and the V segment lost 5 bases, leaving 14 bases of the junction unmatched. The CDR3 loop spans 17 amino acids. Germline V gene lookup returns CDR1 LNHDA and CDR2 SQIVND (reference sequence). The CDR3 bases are TGTGCCAGTAGTTCGCGTTGGACAGGCGGTCCCAATTCACCCCTCCACTTT. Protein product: CASSSRWTGGPNSPLHF.

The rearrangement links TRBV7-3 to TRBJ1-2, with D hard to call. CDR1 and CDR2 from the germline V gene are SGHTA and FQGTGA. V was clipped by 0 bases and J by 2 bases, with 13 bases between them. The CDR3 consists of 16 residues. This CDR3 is CASSLTGRAENYGYTF. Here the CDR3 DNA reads TGTGCCAGCAGCTTAACAGGGCGGGCAGAAAACTATGGCTACACCTTC.

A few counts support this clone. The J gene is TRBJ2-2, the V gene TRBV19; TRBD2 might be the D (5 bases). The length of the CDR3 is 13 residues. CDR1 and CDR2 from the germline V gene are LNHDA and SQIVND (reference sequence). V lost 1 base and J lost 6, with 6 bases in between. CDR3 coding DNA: TGTGCCAGTAGTATAGTCGGGGCCGGGGAGCTGTTTTTT. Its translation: CASSIVGAGELFF.

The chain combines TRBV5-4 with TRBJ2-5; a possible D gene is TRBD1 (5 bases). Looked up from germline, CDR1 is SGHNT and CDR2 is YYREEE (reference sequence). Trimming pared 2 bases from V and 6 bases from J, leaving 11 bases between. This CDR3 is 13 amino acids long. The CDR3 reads CASSFRQLQTQYF. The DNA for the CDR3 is TGTGCCAGCAGCTTTCGACAGCTCCAGACCCAGTACTTC.

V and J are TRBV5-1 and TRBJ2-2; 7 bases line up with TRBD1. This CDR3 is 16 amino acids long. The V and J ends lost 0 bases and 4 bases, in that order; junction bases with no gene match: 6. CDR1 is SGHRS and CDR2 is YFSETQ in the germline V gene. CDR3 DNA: TGCGCCAGCAGCTTGGGGCCAGGGGGTACCACCGGGGAGCTGTTTTTT. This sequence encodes CASSLGPGGTTGELFF. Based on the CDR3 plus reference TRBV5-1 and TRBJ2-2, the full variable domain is KAGVTQTPRYLIKTRGQQVTLSCSPISGHRSVSWYQQTPGQGLQFLFEYFSETQRNKGNFPGRFSGRQFSNSRSEMNVSTLELGDSALYLCASSLGPGGTTGELFFGEGSRLTVL.

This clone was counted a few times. CDR3 region: CTASVSTDTQYF. CDR3 coding DNA: TGCACCGCAAGCGTGAGCACAGATACGCAGTATTTT. V gene TRBV29-1 combines with J gene TRBJ2-3; D remains ambiguous. Germline lookup yields CDR1 SQVTM and CDR2 ANQGSEA. The CDR3 contains 12 residues.

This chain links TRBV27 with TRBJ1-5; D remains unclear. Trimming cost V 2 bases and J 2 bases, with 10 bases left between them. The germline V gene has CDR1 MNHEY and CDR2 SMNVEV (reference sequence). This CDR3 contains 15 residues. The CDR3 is CASSLENSRNQPQHF. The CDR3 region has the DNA TGTGCCAGCAGTTTAGAGAATTCGCGCAATCAGCCCCAGCATTTT.

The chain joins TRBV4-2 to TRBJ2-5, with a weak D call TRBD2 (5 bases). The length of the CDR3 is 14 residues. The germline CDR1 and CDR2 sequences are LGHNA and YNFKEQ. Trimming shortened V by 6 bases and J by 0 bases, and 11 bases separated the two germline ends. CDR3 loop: CASSPGTDQETQYF. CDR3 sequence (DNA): TGTGCCAGCAGTCCGGGAACAGACCAAGAGACCCAGTACTTC.

CDR3 amino acids: CASSLRQVEDTQYF. The CDR3 nucleotides are TGTGCCAGCAGCTTAAGACAGGTTGAAGATACGCAGTATTTT. This rearrangement joins TRBV7-9 to TRBJ2-3, with TRBD1 as a possible D gene (6 bases). The germline V and J ends were trimmed by 2 bases and 5 bases, with 11 bases remaining between them. Germline-derived CDR1 and CDR2 are SEHNR and FQNEAQ (reference sequence). CDR3 length: 14 residues.